This paragraph covers one TCR beta chain sequence. Its target is unknown. Antigen-specific CD4+ T cell clonotypes were called by their expansion after viral peptide-pool culture in ViraFEST. Following 10 days of culture, CD4+ T cells were isolated. Participants received two doses of either the BNT162b2 or mRNA-1273 vaccine. IL-2 medium was substituted for half the medium on days 3 and 7. Data came from immunoSEQ multiplex PCR; TCRdb stores just in-frame clones and leaves some out. Here the sample spans under 40,000 clones, 82% being singletons. The data were taken from a study of vaccination effects on CD4 cells after COVID-19. Study-level information: The post-vaccine samples were taken, at the median, 72 days after the second dose.

The sequence derives from a human donor who received a COVID-19 vaccine. Some clones in this sample may be carry-over from other donors' samples. This specimen was CD4+ T cells from PBMCs cultured with HCoV-NL63 spike peptides, taken after COVID-19 vaccination.

Here the CDR3 DNA reads TGTGCCAGCAGTTATTCGGGGAACTACGAGCAGTACGTC. As protein: CASSYSGNYEQYV. The chain employs TRBV6-2 or TRBV6-3 and TRBJ2-7; perhaps TRBD2 as D (5 bases). The V gene lost 3 bases and the J gene lost 3 bases, with 9 bases spanning the gap. This CDR3 is 13 amino acids long. CDR1 is MNHEY and CDR2 is SVGEGT in the germline V gene.